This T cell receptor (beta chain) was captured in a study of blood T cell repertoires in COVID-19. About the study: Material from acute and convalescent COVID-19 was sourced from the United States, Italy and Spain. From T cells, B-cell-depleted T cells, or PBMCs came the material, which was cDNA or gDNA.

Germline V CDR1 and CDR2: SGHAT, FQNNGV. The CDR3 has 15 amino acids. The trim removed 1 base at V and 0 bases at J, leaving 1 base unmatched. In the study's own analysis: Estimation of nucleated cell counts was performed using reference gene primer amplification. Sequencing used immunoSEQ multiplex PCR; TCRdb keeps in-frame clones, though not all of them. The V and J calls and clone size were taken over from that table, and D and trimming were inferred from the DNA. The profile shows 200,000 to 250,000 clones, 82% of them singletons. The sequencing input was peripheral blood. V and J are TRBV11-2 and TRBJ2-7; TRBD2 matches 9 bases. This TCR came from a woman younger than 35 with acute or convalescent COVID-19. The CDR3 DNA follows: TGTGCCAGCAGCTTAGGGACTAGCGCCTCCTACGAGCAGTACTTC. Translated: CASSLGTSASYEQYF. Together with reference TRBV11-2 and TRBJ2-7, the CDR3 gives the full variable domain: EAGVAQSPRYKIIEKRQSVAFWCNPISGHATLYWYQQILGQGPKLLIQFQNNGVVDDSQLPKDRFSAERLKGVDSTLKIQPAKLEDSAVYLCASSLGTSASYEQYFGPGTRLTVT.